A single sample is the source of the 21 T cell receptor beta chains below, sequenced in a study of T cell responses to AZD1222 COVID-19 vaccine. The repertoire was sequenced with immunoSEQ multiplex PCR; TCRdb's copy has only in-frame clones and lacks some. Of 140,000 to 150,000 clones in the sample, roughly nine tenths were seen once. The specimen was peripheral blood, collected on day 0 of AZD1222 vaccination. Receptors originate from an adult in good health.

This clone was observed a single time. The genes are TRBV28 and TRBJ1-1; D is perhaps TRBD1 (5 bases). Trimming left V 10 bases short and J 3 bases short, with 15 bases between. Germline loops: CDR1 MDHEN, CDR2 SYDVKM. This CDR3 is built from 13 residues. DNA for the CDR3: TGTGCCACTAATGCCCAGGGAGACACTGAAGCTTTCTTT. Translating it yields CATNAQGDTEAFF.

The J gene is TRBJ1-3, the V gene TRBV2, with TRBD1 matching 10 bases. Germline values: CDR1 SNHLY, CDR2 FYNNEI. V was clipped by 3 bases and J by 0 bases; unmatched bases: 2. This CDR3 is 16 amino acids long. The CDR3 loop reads CASSETGGLSGNTIYF. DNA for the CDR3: TGTGCCAGCAGTGAGACAGGGGGCCTCTCTGGAAACACCATATATTTT.

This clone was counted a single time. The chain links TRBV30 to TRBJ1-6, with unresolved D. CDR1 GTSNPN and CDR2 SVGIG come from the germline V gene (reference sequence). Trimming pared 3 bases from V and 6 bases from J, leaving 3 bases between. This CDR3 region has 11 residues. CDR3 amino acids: CAWSVNSPLHF. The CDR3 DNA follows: TGTGCCTGGAGCGTTAATTCACCCCTCCACTTT.

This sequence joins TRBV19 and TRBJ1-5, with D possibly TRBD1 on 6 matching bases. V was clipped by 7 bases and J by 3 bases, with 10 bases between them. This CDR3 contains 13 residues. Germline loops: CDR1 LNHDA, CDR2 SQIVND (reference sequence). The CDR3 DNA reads TGTGCCAGTATCCAGGGGCTCAATCAGCCCCAGCATTTT. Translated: CASIQGLNQPQHF.

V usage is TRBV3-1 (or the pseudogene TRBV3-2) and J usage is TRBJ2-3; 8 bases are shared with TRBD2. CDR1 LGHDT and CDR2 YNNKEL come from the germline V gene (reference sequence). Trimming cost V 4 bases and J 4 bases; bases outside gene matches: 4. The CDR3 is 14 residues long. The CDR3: CASSPGGAPDTQYF. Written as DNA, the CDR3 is TGTGCCAGCAGCCCCGGGGGGGCCCCAGATACGCAGTATTTT.

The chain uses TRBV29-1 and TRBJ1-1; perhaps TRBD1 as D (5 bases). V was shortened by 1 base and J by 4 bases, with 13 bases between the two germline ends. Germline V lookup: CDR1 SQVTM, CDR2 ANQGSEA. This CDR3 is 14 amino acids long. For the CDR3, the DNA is TGCAGCGTTGAAGTTCGCAGGGTCCTCACTGAAGCTTTCTTT. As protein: CSVEVRRVLTEAFF.

The CDR3 DNA reads as TGCGCCAGCAGTGGGGACAGGGTCGGCTACACCTTC. Translated, it gives CASSGDRVGYTF. The rearrangement joins TRBV10-1 to TRBJ1-2; TRBD1 matches 9 bases. Germline values: CDR1 WNHNN, CDR2 SYGVQD (reference sequence). V was pared by 4 bases and J by 8 bases, with 2 bases of the junction left unmatched. The CDR3 sequence is 12 residues long.

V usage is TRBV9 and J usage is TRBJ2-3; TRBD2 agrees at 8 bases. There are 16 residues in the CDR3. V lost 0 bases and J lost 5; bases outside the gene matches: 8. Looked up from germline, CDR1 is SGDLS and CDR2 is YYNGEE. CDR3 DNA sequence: TGTGCCAGCAGCGTAGGTACGGGAGGGCTTGGAGATACGCAGTATTTT. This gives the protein CASSVGTGGLGDTQYF. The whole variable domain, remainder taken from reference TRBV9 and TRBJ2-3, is DSGVTQTPKHLITATGQRVTLRCSPRSGDLSVYWYQQSLDQGLQFLIQYYNGEERAKGNILERFSAQQFPDLHSELNLSSLELGDSALYFCASSVGTGGLGDTQYFGPGTRLTVL.

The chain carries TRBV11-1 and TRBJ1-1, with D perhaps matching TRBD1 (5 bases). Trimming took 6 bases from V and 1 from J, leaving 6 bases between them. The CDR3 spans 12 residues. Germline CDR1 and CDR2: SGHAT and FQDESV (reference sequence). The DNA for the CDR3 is TGTGCCAGCAGTAGGGGGAACACTGAAGCTTTCTTT. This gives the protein CASSRGNTEAFF.

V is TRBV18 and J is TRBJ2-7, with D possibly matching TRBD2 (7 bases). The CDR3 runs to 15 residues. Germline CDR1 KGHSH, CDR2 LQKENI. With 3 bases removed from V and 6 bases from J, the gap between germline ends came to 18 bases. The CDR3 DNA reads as TGTGCCAGCTCACCTATATCCGGGGGGCCCGGCGAGCAGTACTTC. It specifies CASSPISGGPGEQYF.

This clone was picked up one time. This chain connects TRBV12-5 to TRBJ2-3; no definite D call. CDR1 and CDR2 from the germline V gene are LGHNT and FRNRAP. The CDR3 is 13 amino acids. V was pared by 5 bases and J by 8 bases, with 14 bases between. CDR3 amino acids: CASGPEHRRTQYF. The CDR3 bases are TGTGCTAGTGGTCCGGAACACCGTCGTACGCAGTATTTT.

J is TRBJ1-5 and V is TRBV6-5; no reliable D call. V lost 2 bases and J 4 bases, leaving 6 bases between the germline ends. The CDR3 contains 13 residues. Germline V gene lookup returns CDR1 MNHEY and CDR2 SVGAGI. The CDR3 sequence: CASSYLENQPQHF. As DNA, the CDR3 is TGTGCCAGCAGTTACCTGGAGAATCAGCCCCAGCATTTT.

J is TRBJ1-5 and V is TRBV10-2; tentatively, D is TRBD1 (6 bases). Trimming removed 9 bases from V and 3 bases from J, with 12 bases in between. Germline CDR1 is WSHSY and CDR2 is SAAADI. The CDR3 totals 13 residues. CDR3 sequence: CASCQGNNQPQHF. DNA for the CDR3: TGCGCCAGTTGCCAGGGGAACAATCAGCCCCAGCATTTT.

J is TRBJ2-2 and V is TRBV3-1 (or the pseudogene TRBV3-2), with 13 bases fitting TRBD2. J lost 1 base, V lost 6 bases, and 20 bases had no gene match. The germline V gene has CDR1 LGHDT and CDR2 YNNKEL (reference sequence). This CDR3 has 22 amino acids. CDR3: CASSRKRLTSGGNWGNTGELFF. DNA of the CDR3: TGTGCCAGCAGTCGGAAGCGTCTGACTAGCGGGGGGAATTGGGGGAACACCGGGGAGCTGTTTTTT.

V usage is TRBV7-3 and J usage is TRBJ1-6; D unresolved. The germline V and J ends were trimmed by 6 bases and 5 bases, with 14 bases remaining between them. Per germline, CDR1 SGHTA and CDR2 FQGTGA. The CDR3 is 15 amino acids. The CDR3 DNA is TGTGCCAGCAGTTTGAACGGCGGAGATAATTCACCCCTCCACTTT. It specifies CASSLNGGDNSPLHF.

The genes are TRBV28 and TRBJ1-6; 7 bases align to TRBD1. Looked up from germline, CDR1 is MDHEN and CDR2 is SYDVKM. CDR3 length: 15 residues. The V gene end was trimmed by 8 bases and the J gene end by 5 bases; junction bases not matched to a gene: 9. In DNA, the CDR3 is TGTGCCAGCTTAACGACAGGGCTCGATAATTCACCCCTCCACTTT. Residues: CASLTTGLDNSPLHF.

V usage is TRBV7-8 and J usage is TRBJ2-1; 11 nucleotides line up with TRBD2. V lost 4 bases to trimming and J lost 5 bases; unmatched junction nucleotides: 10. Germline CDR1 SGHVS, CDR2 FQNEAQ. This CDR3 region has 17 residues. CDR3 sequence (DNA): TGTGCCAGCAGCTCCATCCCCGGGACTAGCGGACACAATGAGCAGTTCTTC. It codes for CASSSIPGTSGHNEQFF.

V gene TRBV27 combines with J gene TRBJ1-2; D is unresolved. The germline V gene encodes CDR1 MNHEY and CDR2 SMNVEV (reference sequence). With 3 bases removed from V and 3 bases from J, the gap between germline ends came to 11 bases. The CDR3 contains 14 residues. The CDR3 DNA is TGTGCCAGCAGTTTTCAGGCCGGAGACTATGGCTACACCTTC. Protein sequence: CASSFQAGDYGYTF.

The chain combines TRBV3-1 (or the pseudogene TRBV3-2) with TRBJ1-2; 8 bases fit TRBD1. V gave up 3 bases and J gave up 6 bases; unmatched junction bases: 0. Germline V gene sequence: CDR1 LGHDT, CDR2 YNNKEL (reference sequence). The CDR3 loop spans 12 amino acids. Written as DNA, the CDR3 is TGTGCCAGCAGCCAGACAGGGGATGGCTACACCTTC. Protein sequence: CASSQTGDGYTF.

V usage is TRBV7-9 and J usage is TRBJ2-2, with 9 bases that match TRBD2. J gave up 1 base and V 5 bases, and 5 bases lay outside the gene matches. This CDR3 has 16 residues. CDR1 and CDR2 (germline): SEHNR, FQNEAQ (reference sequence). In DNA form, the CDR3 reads TGTGCCAGCAGCCCCCGAGCGGGAGGGAACACCGGGGAGCTGTTTTTT. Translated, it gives CASSPRAGGNTGELFF.

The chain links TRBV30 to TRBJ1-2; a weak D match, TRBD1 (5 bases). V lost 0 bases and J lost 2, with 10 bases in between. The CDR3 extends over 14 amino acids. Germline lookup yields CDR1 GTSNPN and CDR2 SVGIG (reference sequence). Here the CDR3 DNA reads TGTGCCTGGAGTGTCTGGGACCTCAACTATGGCTACACCTTC. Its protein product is CAWSVWDLNYGYTF.